Here is one TCR beta chain with its context. What it binds is unknown. A junction end diverges from the germline sequence, so it may reflect a read error. Use of 60 Vbeta and 13 Jbeta primers characterized the PCR. Sequencing used immunoSEQ multiplex PCR; TCRdb keeps in-frame clones, though not all of them. This sample contains tens of thousands of clones. This specimen belongs to a study of cytomegalovirus exposure and HLA in healthy donors. The CDR3 is made up of 16 amino acids. Per the germline V gene, CDR1 is LGHNA and CDR2 is YSLEER. General observations from the study: Productive rates of about 90% or about 30% were seen for most TCR beta V segments in an earlier analysis.

As for the donors, each was a healthy bone marrow donor. The rearrangement joins TRBV4-3 to TRBJ1-2, with 11 bases aligning to TRBD1. The TCR originated in a man between 50 and 59 years old in good health and CMV-seronegative. Sequencing was performed on PBMCs. In DNA form, the CDR3 reads TGCGCCAGCAGCGATACCCGGACAGGGGGCAGTTATGGCTACTCCTTC. It encodes CASSDTRTGGSYGYSF.